The rows below give T cell receptor beta chains drawn from one sample of a study of blood T cell repertoires in COVID-19. The assay was immunoSEQ multiplex PCR, and TCRdb's table has in-frame clones only and misses some. This table holds 270,000 or so clones, 85% to 90% found once. The sequenced sample was peripheral blood. The receptors derive from a woman aged 30 to 39 with COVID-19, enrolled during active disease. Each CDR3 is given with its conserved first and last residue. A D gene is named only where the DNA matches it firmly. Size tells how often a clone was seen (once, few, many) or the class of an expanded clone, and some rows leave it out.

>.|TRBJ2-3|TRBV6-5|.
TGTGCCAGCAGTCCCAACACGTTGTCAGATACGCAGTATTTT
CASSPNTLSDTQYF
>.|TRBJ2-7|TRBV2|.
TGTGCCAGCAGCCAATTGATCTACGACGAGCAGTACTTC
CASSQLIYDEQYF
>TRBD1|TRBJ1-6|TRBV28|few
TGTGCCAGCAAACCCACAACCGCCGGGACAGGGAAGGTACCCCTCCACTTT
CASKPTTAGTGKVPLHF
>.|TRBJ1-2|TRBV13|few
TGTGCCAGCAGCCTAGGGTCACTGAACTATGGCTACACCTTC
CASSLGSLNYGYTF
>TRBD2|TRBJ2-1|TRBV18|.
TGTGCCAGCCGCGGGAGGGGGCCCAATGAGCAGTTCTTC
CASRGRGPNEQFF
>.|TRBJ1-4|TRBV19|.
TGTGCCAGTAGTATAGGCGGGCAGCCTGGGGAAAAACTGTTTTTT
CASSIGGQPGEKLFF
>TRBD1|TRBJ1-5|TRBV4-1|.
TGCGCCAGCAGCCAAGGGACAGGGGAAGACCAGCCCCAGCATTTT
CASSQGTGEDQPQHF
>TRBD1|TRBJ1-1|TRBV11-3|few
TGTGCCAGCAGCCACGACAGGGGGCGAGGGACTGAAGCTTTCTTT
CASSHDRGRGTEAFF
>.|TRBJ2-7|TRBV6-1|.
TGTGCCAGCAGTGATGGAAAGGACACGACCTACGAGCAGTACTTC
CASSDGKDTTYEQYF
>.|TRBJ1-4|TRBV2|.
TGTGCCAGCAGGGCGGGGATAACTAATGAAAAACTGTTTTTT
CASRAGITNEKLFF
>TRBD1|TRBJ2-7|TRBV18|.
TGTGCCAGCGCATCCGGGACAGAAGTCTACGAGCAGTACTTC
CASASGTEVYEQYF
>.|TRBJ2-7|TRBV7-9|.
TGTGCCAGCAGCTTAGGGGCGGGACCGACGAGGGAGCAGTACTTC
CASSLGAGPTREQYF
>TRBD1|TRBJ2-3|TRBV10-3|.
TGTGCCATCAGCGCAACAGGGGCGACAGATACGCAGTATTTT
CAISATGATDTQYF
>.|TRBJ2-1|TRBV5-1|.
TGCGCCAGCAGCCCGGGACTCACATACAATGAGCAGTTCTTC
CASSPGLTYNEQFF
>TRBD1|TRBJ2-1|TRBV9|.
TGTGCCAGCAGCGTAGTTGGGACAGCCGAAGGGAATGAGCAGTTCTTC
CASSVVGTAEGNEQFF
>.|TRBJ1-3|TRBV10-3|.
TGTGCCATCAGTGAGCTCAGGTCAGCTCTAAAAAACACCATATATTTT
CAISELRSALKNTIYF
>TRBD2|TRBJ2-7|TRBV4-2|.
TGTGCCAGCAGCCAAGGGCTTCAGCGGGGTGACGAGCAGTACTTC
CASSQGLQRGDEQYF
>TRBD1|TRBJ1-6|TRBV6-5|once
TGTGCCAGCAGGAACCGGGACAGGCCGGATTCACCCCTCCACTTT
CASRNRDRPDSPLHF
>.|TRBJ1-1|TRBV7-5|.
TGTGTCAGAAGCCCCCTAATCGAAAGGGGTCCTTCGGCAATCGCTGAAGCTTTCTTT
CVRSPLIERGPSAIAEAFF
>.|TRBJ2-3|TRBV12-5|.
TGTGCTAGTGGTTTGCACCCCAGGGGTAGGGTAACTAGCACAGATACGCAGTATTTT
CASGLHPRGRVTSTDTQYF
>TRBD1|TRBJ2-1|TRBV7-9|once
TGTGCCAGCAGCAGCAGGGGGCTGGATGAGCAGTTCTTC
CASSSRGLDEQFF
>.|TRBJ2-7|TRBV2|.
TGTGCCAGCAAGAGGACAGCCTCCTACGAGCAGTACTTC
CASKRTASYEQYF
>TRBD1|TRBJ1-2|TRBV10-3|.
TGTGCCATCAGTGAGTTCCAGGGGGGCCGCTATGGTTACACCTTC
CAISEFQGGRYGYTF
>TRBD2|TRBJ2-2|TRBV6-4|.
TGTGCCAGCCGGATAGCCACGGGGGGCACCGGGGAGCTGTTTTTT
CASRIATGGTGELFF
>TRBD2|TRBJ2-1|TRBV7-9|.
TGTGCCAGCAGCCGCCCGGGACTAGCGGCCTATGAGCAGTTCTTC
CASSRPGLAAYEQFF
>.|TRBJ2-7|TRBV3-1/TRBV3-2|.
TGTGCCAGCAGCCCCCTCGGGAGTGAAGCCTACGAGCAGTACTTC
CASSPLGSEAYEQYF
>.|TRBJ1-2|TRBV5-1|.
TGCGCCAGCAGCTTGGACGCCAGGGGAAGGTATGGCTACACCTTC
CASSLDARGRYGYTF
>.|TRBJ1-2|TRBV2|.
TGTGCCAGCAGTGATCGGGGGAGCTATGGCTACACCTTC
CASSDRGSYGYTF
>.|TRBJ1-5|TRBV6-5|.
TGTGCCAGCAGTTACTCACCAATATCGGGTCAGCCCCAGCATTTT
CASSYSPISGQPQHF
>.|TRBJ2-1|TRBV2|.
TGTGCCAGCAGGGCAGATCGAGGCAGGGGAGGGTTCGATGAGCAGTTCTTC
CASRADRGRGGFDEQFF
>.|TRBJ2-6|TRBV21-1|.
TGTGCCAGCAGCAAAGAAGAGGAGTGGGGGCCTGGGGGGGCCAACGTCCTGACTTTC
CASSKEEEWGPGGANVLTF
>.|TRBJ2-7|TRBV12-3/TRBV12-4|.
TGTGCCAGCAGCTGGGACTGGTCCTACGAGCAGTACTTC
CASSWDWSYEQYF
>.|TRBJ2-1|TRBV3-1/TRBV3-2|.
TGTGCCAGCAGCCAAGCCGAGGAGCGGGTAAGAAATGAGCAGTTCTTC
CASSQAEERVRNEQFF
>.|TRBJ1-5|TRBV29-1|.
TGCAGCGTTGAATCAGGGTTCGGGCAGCCCCAGCATTTT
CSVESGFGQPQHF
>.|TRBJ1-2|TRBV28|.
TGTGCCAGCAGTTTATTGCGAGTCCAAAACTTC
CASSLLRVQNF
>.|TRBJ1-1|TRBV29-1|.
TGCAGCGTTGTCTGGGCAGAAGCTTTCTTT
CSVVWAEAFF
>.|TRBJ1-1|TRBV7-9|.
TGTGCCAGCAGCAGGGGAGTTGGAGCTGAAGCTTTCTTT
CASSRGVGAEAFF
>.|TRBJ2-1|TRBV29-1|.
TGCAGCGCCTCCCACAGGAGCTCCTACAATGAGCAGTTCTTC
CSASHRSSYNEQFF